One sample yielded the 22 T cell receptor beta chains listed below, sequenced in a study of cytomegalovirus exposure and HLA in healthy donors. In the PCR, 60 Vbeta and 13 Jbeta primers were used. TCRdb keeps only in-frame clones here, not all; method: immunoSEQ multiplex PCR. The sample comprises around 180,000 clones, about four fifths of which are singletons, and about 2.4% rests with the top ten. The sequenced sample consisted of PBMCs. These TCRs come from a male donor in good health and CMV-seronegative.

The rearrangement uses TRBV28 and TRBJ1-1, with 9 bases that match TRBD1. The CDR3 covers 15 residues. CDR1 is MDHEN, CDR2 SYDVKM, per germline. V lost 3 bases, J lost 11 bases, and 13 bases stayed unmatched. The DNA of the CDR3 is TGTGCCAGCAGTTTCCCCGGACAGGGGCAACTTGGGGCTTTCTTT. It specifies CASSFPGQGQLGAFF.

This chain connects TRBV2 to TRBJ2-7, with TRBD1 identical over 8 bases. CDR1 SNHLY and CDR2 FYNNEI come from the germline V gene. J gave up 5 bases and V 0 bases, and 3 bases lay outside the gene matches. CDR3 length equals 14 residues. CDR3 bases: TGTGCCAGCAGTGAAGCCAGGGGGCCCAACGAGCAGTACTTC. Translation gives CASSEARGPNEQYF.

Details on this clone: Germline is not matched at one junction end, which may reflect a read error. The same CDR3 also results from other DNA sequences found in this sample. The chain links TRBV5-1 to TRBJ1-1; D is uncertain. This CDR3 contains 11 residues. Per germline, CDR1 SGHRS and CDR2 YFSETQ. CDR3 amino acids: CASRGGTEAFF. CDR3 in DNA: TGCGCCAGCCGCGGAGGAACTGAAGCTTTCTTC.

V is TRBV9 and J is TRBJ2-3, with D unclear. Trimming removed 0 bases at V and 5 bases at J, with 4 bases between. This CDR3 has 12 residues. Looked up from germline, CDR1 is SGDLS and CDR2 is YYNGEE. The CDR3 spells CASSVGLDTQYF. CDR3 coding DNA: TGTGCCAGCAGCGTAGGTCTAGATACGCAGTATTTT.

This clone was recorded only once. This chain's CDR3 is CASSLDRGTYEQFF. CDR3 coding DNA: TGTGCCAGCAGCTTAGACAGGGGAACCTATGAGCAGTTCTTC. This rearrangement joins TRBV7-2 to TRBJ2-1; TRBD1 matches at 7 bases. CDR1 SGHTA and CDR2 FQGNSA come from the germline V gene. This CDR3 has 14 amino acids. J lost 8 bases, V lost 1 base, and 5 bases had no gene match.

The chain joins TRBV7-3 to TRBJ2-5; the D gene is possibly TRBD2 (6 bases). This CDR3 has 13 amino acids. Trimming pared 2 bases from V and 5 bases from J, leaving 9 bases between. Germline CDR1 reads SGHTA; CDR2 reads FQGTGA. The CDR3 here is CASSLRGEETQYF. The CDR3 region has the DNA TGTGCCAGCAGCTTACGCGGGGAGGAGACCCAGTACTTC.

The chain carries TRBV18 and TRBJ1-1; 10 bases line up with TRBD1. Germline V lookup: CDR1 KGHSH, CDR2 LQKENI. V shed 3 bases, J shed 7 bases, and the junction held 5 bases outside the gene matches. CDR3 size: 14 residues. The CDR3 DNA reads TGTGCCAGCTCACCGGGACAGGGGTTCGGTGAAGCTTTCTTT. Translation gives CASSPGQGFGEAFF.

For the CDR3, the DNA is TGCAGTCAGCGGGAGGGCCCTGAGCAGTTCTTC. Translation gives CSQREGPEQFF. The chain joins TRBV20-1 to TRBJ2-1, with 10 bases identical to TRBD2. CDR1 and CDR2 from the germline V gene are DFQATT and SNEGSKA (reference sequence). CDR3 length: 11 residues. V shed 8 bases and J 9 bases; nucleotides not matched to a gene: 4.

Regarding this clone: One end of the junction fails to match germline, which may point to a read error. The V call is TRBV29-1, the J call TRBJ2-5, with D maybe TRBD2 (5 bases). The CDR3 has 12 residues. The germline CDR1 and CDR2 sequences are SQVTM and ANQGSEA. The CDR3 here is CNVGWLAETQYF. The CDR3 nucleotides read TGCAACGTTGGTTGGCTAGCCGAGACCCAGTACTTC.

The rearrangement links TRBV6-4 to TRBJ2-7; 8 bases agree with TRBD2. The CDR3 is made up of 17 amino acids. V shed 0 bases and J 2 bases; nucleotides not matched to a gene: 9. The V gene's germline CDR1 is MRHNA and CDR2 SNTAGT. The CDR3: CASSDSSPGGRTYEQYF. CDR3 coding DNA: TGTGCCAGCAGTGACTCAAGCCCGGGAGGGCGTACCTACGAGCAGTACTTC.

The rearrangement uses TRBV6-5 and TRBJ2-7; TRBD1 matches 8 bases. Germline lookup yields CDR1 MNHEY and CDR2 SVGAGI. The CDR3 contains 16 residues. V lost 0 bases, J lost 2 bases, and 6 bases stayed unmatched. The CDR3 DNA reads TGTGCCAGCAGTTACTCGGGACAGGACCATCCCTACGAGCAGTACTTC. Amino acids: CASSYSGQDHPYEQYF.

The rearrangement joins TRBV7-2 to TRBJ1-2; 12 positions match TRBD1. The germline CDR1 and CDR2 sequences are SGHTA and FQGNSA. CDR3 length equals 16 residues. V gave up 5 bases and J gave up 6 bases; unmatched junction bases: 10. The CDR3 loop is CASSPLGQGAKDGYTF. The CDR3, as DNA: TGTGCCAGCAGCCCATTGGGACAGGGGGCAAAGGATGGCTACACCTTC.

CDR3 sequence reads: CASSLDGGQYYEQYF. The CDR3 DNA sequence: TGTGCCAGCAGCTTAGACGGGGGGCAGTACTACGAGCAGTACTTC. The chain carries TRBV7-9 and TRBJ2-7, with D possibly TRBD2 on 7 matching bases. This CDR3 region has 15 residues. Germline-derived CDR1 and CDR2 are SEHNR and FQNEAQ (reference sequence). Between the trimmed V and J ends, which lost 1 base and 3 bases, there was a span of 13 bases. Filled out from reference TRBV7-9 and TRBJ2-7, the complete variable domain reads DTGVSQNPRHKITKRGQNVTFRCDPISEHNRLYWYRQTLGQGPEFLTYFQNEAQLEKSRLLSDRFSAERPKGSFSTLEIQRTEQGDSAMYLCASSLDGGQYYEQYFGPGTRLTVT.

The chain is built from TRBV19 and TRBJ1-5, with 8 bases matching TRBD1. Germline assignment: CDR1 LNHDA and CDR2 SQIVND (reference sequence). V trimming: 3 bases; J trimming: 1 base; junction bases outside the gene matches: 5. The CDR3 has 16 residues. The CDR3 is CASSMRRQGSNQPQHF. CDR3 nucleotide sequence: TGTGCCAGTAGTATGAGGAGACAGGGGAGCAATCAGCCCCAGCATTTT.

This sequence joins TRBV7-6 and TRBJ1-1; 7 bases map to TRBD1. The germline V gene has CDR1 SGHVS and CDR2 FNYEAQ. CDR3 length equals 17 residues. After removal of 0 bases from V and 1 base from J, the junction contained 8 bases not matched to a gene. The CDR3 DNA follows: TGTGCCAGCAGCTTAGCAATAGGGGGCCAGGGGAACACTGAAGCTTTCTTT. Its protein is CASSLAIGGQGNTEAFF.

The chain uses TRBV7-2 and TRBJ1-5, with D perhaps matching TRBD1 (5 bases). The CDR3 is 17 amino acids. V dropped 8 bases and J dropped 0 bases, with 20 bases sitting between them. In germline, CDR1 is SGHTA, CDR2 FQGNSA. Here the CDR3 DNA reads TGTGCCAGCTCTTTAGGCGGGGCCCATCATAGCAATCAGCCCCAGCATTTT. This codes for CASSLGGAHHSNQPQHF. The variable domain in full, with the rest retrieved from reference TRBV7-2 and TRBJ1-5, is GAGVSQSPSNKVTEKGKDVELRCDPISGHTALYWYRQSLGQGLEFLIYFQGNSAPDKSGLPSDRFSAERTGGSVSTLTIQRTQQEDSAVYLCASSLGGAHHSNQPQHFGDGTRLSIL.

This clone appeared many times. The gene calls are TRBV2 and TRBJ1-3; TRBD1 matches at 7 bases. With 5 bases clipped from V and 2 bases from J, the junction kept 6 bases outside the gene matches. Germline assignment: CDR1 SNHLY and CDR2 FYNNEI. CDR3 length: 15 amino acids. The CDR3 bases are TGTGCCAGCAGTCCCCGACAGGGTCCTGGAAACACCATATATTTT. The encoded protein is CASSPRQGPGNTIYF.

The V call is TRBV5-6, the J call TRBJ2-2; D possibly corresponds to TRBD2 (5 bases). The CDR3 sequence is 15 residues long. The V end was cut by 0 bases, the J end by 2 bases, with 8 bases between. Per germline, CDR1 SGHDT and CDR2 YYEEEE. The CDR3 here is CASSLDRLNTGELFF. The DNA for the CDR3 is TGTGCCAGCAGCTTGGACAGACTAAACACCGGGGAGCTGTTTTTT.

CDR3 nucleotides: TGTGCCAGCAGTTTAGGGGGCAGGGTTCTAAATGAGCAGTTCTTC. Protein: CASSLGGRVLNEQFF. This rearrangement joins TRBV28 to TRBJ2-1; TRBD1 might be the D (6 bases). Germline V CDR1 and CDR2: MDHEN, SYDVKM. The CDR3 runs 15 residues. Deletions cut 2 bases from V and 7 bases from J, with 15 bases between.

In nucleotides, the CDR3 is TGTGCCAGCAGTCCGGGACTAGCGGGAGGGAAGAGTTTCTACGAGCAGTACTTC. This sequence encodes CASSPGLAGGKSFYEQYF. J is TRBJ2-7 and V is TRBV28; 16 nucleotides line up with TRBD2. The CDR3 is made up of 18 amino acids. The junction had 10 bases not matched to a gene; V was cut back by 5 bases and J by 3 bases. The germline CDR1 and CDR2 sequences are MDHEN and SYDVKM. The whole variable domain, filled in from reference TRBV28 and TRBJ2-7, reads DVKVTQSSRYLVKRTGEKVFLECVQDMDHENMFWYRQDPGLGLRLIYFSYDVKMKEKGDIPEGYSVSREKKERFSLILESASTNQTSMYLCASSPGLAGGKSFYEQYFGPGTRLTVT.

In its sample, this clone was seen a few times. The chain employs TRBV7-2 and TRBJ2-5, with no clear D. The CDR3 has 14 residues. V was pared by 5 bases and J by 1 base, with 11 bases between. Germline V gives CDR1 SGHTA, CDR2 FQGNSA. In DNA, the CDR3 is TGTGCCAGCAGCCGGTTTCAGCGCCAAGAGACCCAGTACTTC. Protein: CASSRFQRQETQYF.

This chain links TRBV6-4 with TRBJ2-1; TRBD2 matches 8 bases. This CDR3 is 15 amino acids long. In germline, CDR1 is MRHNA, CDR2 SNTAGT. With 2 bases clipped from V and 6 bases from J, the junction kept 6 bases outside the gene matches. The CDR3 DNA follows: TGTGCCAGCAGTGACAGCGCGGGAGGCGGCAATGAGCAGTTCTTC. Encoded protein: CASSDSAGGGNEQFF.